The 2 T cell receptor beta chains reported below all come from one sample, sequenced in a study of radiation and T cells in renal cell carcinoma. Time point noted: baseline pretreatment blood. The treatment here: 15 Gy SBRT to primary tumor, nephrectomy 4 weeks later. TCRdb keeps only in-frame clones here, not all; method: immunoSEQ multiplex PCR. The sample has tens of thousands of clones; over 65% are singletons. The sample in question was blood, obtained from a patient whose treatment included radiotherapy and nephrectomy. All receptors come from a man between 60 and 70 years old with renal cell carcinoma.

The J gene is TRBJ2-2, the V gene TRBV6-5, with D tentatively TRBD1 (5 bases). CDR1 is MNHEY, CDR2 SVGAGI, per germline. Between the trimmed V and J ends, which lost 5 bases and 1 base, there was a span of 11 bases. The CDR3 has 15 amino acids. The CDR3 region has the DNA TGTGCCAGCAGTCCAGGGATCGGGAACACCGGGGAGCTGTTTTTT. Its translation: CASSPGIGNTGELFF.

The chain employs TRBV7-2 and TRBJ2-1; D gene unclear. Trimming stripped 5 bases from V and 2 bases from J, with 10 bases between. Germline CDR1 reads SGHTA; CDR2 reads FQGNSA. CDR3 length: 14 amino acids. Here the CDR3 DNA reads TGTGCCAGCAGCCTAGAGGAGCCCTACAATGAGCAGTTCTTC. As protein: CASSLEEPYNEQFF. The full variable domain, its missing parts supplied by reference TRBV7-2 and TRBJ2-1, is GAGVSQSPSNKVTEKGKDVELRCDPISGHTALYWYRQSLGQGLEFLIYFQGNSAPDKSGLPSDRFSAERTGGSVSTLTIQRTQQEDSAVYLCASSLEEPYNEQFFGPGTRLTVL.